These 16 T cell receptor beta chains were all obtained from the same sample, sequenced in a study of cytomegalovirus exposure and HLA in healthy donors. The PCR ran on 60 Vbeta and 13 Jbeta primers. Assay used: immunoSEQ multiplex PCR; TCRdb lists only in-frame clones, some missing. The sample has more than 95,000 clones; less than 85% are singletons. The material sequenced was PBMCs. Receptors were obtained from a man aged 35 to 55 in good health and CMV-seropositive.

CDR3 in amino acids: CASSQGTGDTGELFF. For the CDR3, the DNA is TGTGCCAGCAGCCAGGGGACAGGGGACACCGGGGAGCTGTTTTTT. The chain recombines TRBV6-4 with TRBJ2-2, with 10 nucleotides matching TRBD1. The CDR3 has 15 amino acids. Germline V gives CDR1 MRHNA, CDR2 SNTAGT. J gave up 3 bases and V 6 bases, and 4 bases lay outside the gene matches.

In DNA, the CDR3 is TGTGCCAGCACCGAAAGTCCGGGTCTAGCGGGAGTCGAGCAGTACTTC. It translates to CASTESPGLAGVEQYF. The rearrangement uses TRBV2 and TRBJ2-7; 10 bases match TRBD2. The CDR3 consists of 16 residues. V trimming: 7 bases; J trimming: 6 bases; junction bases outside the gene matches: 15. CDR1 is SNHLY, CDR2 FYNNEI, per germline.

The chain employs TRBV30 and TRBJ1-2; TRBD1 matches 7 bases. CDR3 length: 13 residues. CDR1 and CDR2 (germline): GTSNPN, SVGIG (reference sequence). V was clipped by 4 bases and J by 3 bases; unmatched bases: 5. This chain's CDR3 is CAWKQGRHYGYTF. Here the CDR3 DNA reads TGTGCCTGGAAACAGGGGCGACACTATGGCTACACCTTC.

Details on this clone: A read error may account for a junction end that differs from germline. The V gene is TRBV2, the J gene TRBJ2-1; TRBD2 might be the D (6 bases). Germline CDR1 and CDR2: SNHLY and FYNNEI. The CDR3 spans 14 residues. The CDR3 nucleotides are TGTGCCAGCACTGAAGGGATTGGGGGAGGCGGGCAGTTCTTC. Its protein product is CASTEGIGGGGQFF. Complete variable domain (other parts from reference TRBV2 and TRBJ2-1): EPEVTQTPSHQVTQMGQEVILRCVPISNHLYFYWYRQILGQKVEFLVSFYNNEISEKSEIFDDQFSVERPDGSNFTLKIRSTKLEDSAMYFCASTEGIGGGGQFFGPGTRLTVL.

V gene TRBV19 combines with J gene TRBJ2-5; 8 bases align to TRBD2. The closer fit of TRBJ2-7 to the DNA end suggests the J call may be wrong. The CDR3 has 14 amino acids. CDR1 is LNHDA and CDR2 is SQIVND in the germline V gene (reference sequence). The CDR3: CASRTSVSSYEQYF. The CDR3 nucleotides are TGTGCCAGTAGGACTAGCGTTAGCTCCTACGAGCAGTACTTC.

The chain employs TRBV4-3 and TRBJ2-5; 7 bases agree with TRBD1. The CDR3 runs to 15 residues. Germline CDR1 reads LGHNA; CDR2 reads YSLEER. V shed 1 base, J shed 2 bases, and the junction held 4 bases outside the gene matches. CDR3 in DNA: TGCGCCAGCAGCCAAGCTGTGGGACAGCAAGAGACCCAGTACTTC. This sequence encodes CASSQAVGQQETQYF.

The J gene is TRBJ1-1, the V gene TRBV28; D is ambiguous. Germline CDR1 is MDHEN and CDR2 is SYDVKM. Trimming removed 8 bases from V and 0 bases from J, with 4 bases in between. The CDR3 consists of 11 residues. The CDR3 sequence is CASELNTEAFF. In DNA form, the CDR3 reads TGTGCCAGCGAGCTGAACACTGAAGCTTTCTTT.

The chain has TRBV4-1 and TRBJ2-3, with a possible D match to TRBD2 (5 bases). V lost 0 bases and J 1 base, leaving 14 bases between the germline ends. This CDR3 comprises 17 residues. Germline-derived CDR1 and CDR2 are MGHRA and YSYEKL. The CDR3 loop is CASSQEGSSRGTDTQYF. Here the CDR3 DNA reads TGCGCCAGCAGCCAAGAGGGGTCGTCGCGGGGCACAGATACGCAGTATTTT.

A few counts support this clone. The chain employs TRBV5-4 and TRBJ1-2; D call uncertain. Per germline, CDR1 SGHNT and CDR2 YYREEE (reference sequence). Trimming removed 5 bases at V and 4 bases at J, with 12 bases between. The CDR3 runs to 13 residues. CDR3 sequence (DNA): TGTGCCAGCAGTCCCGGAGCGGGCTATGGCTACACCTTC. Amino acids: CASSPGAGYGYTF.

This chain joins TRBV9 and TRBJ1-3; 7 nucleotides agree with TRBD1. The CDR3 is made up of 15 amino acids. Unmatched junction bases numbered 10, after V lost 6 bases and J lost 4 bases. The germline V gene encodes CDR1 SGDLS and CDR2 YYNGEE. CDR3 coding DNA: TGTGCCAGCACCAGGACAGGCCGTAGGGGAAACACCATATATTTT. Translated: CASTRTGRRGNTIYF.

This clone was found a few times. An end of the junction does not agree with germline; a read error may underlie this. V is TRBV5-1 and J is TRBJ2-6; D might be TRBD2 (6 bases). CDR1 and CDR2 (germline): SGHRS, YFSETQ. The CDR3 has 15 amino acids. The CDR3 DNA is TGCGCCAGCAGCTTTGGGGGGTTCGGGGCCAACGGCCTGACTTTC. Amino acids: CASSFGGFGANGLTF.

The rearrangement joins TRBV5-5 to TRBJ2-1; TRBD2 matches 10 bases. The CDR3 consists of 12 residues. V trimming: 4 bases; J trimming: 15 bases; junction bases outside the gene matches: 7. Germline V lookup: CDR1 SGHKS, CDR2 YYEKEE (reference sequence). The CDR3 here is CASSLEVAGGFF. In DNA, the CDR3 is TGTGCCAGCAGCCTGGAGGTAGCGGGGGGGTTCTTC. The full variable domain, its missing parts supplied by reference TRBV5-5 and TRBJ2-1, is DAGVTQSPTHLIKTRGQQVTLRCSPISGHKSVSWYQQVLGQGPQFIFQYYEKEERGRGNFPDRFSARQFPNYSSELNVNALLLGDSALYLCASSLEVAGGFFGPGTRLTVL.

The chain uses TRBV7-2 and TRBJ1-5; D is undetermined. V was cut by 2 bases and J by 4 bases, with 6 bases left in between. CDR3 length: 13 amino acids. Germline V gene data show CDR1 as SGHTA and CDR2 as FQGNSA. CDR3 nucleotides: TGTGCCAGCAGCTTAAGCAGGAATCAGCCCCAGCATTTT. Encoded protein: CASSLSRNQPQHF.

The chain uses TRBV2 and TRBJ2-2, with 9 bases identical to TRBD2. The CDR3 loop spans 17 amino acids. Germline values: CDR1 SNHLY, CDR2 FYNNEI. J lost 5 bases, V lost 5 bases, and 12 bases had no gene match. CDR3 DNA: TGTGCCAGCAGTTTATATAGCGGGAGCCCCGGGACCGGGGAGCTGTTTTTT. This translates into CASSLYSGSPGTGELFF. Together with reference TRBV2 and TRBJ2-2, the CDR3 gives the full variable domain: EPEVTQTPSHQVTQMGQEVILRCVPISNHLYFYWYRQILGQKVEFLVSFYNNEISEKSEIFDDQFSVERPDGSNFTLKIRSTKLEDSAMYFCASSLYSGSPGTGELFFGEGSRLTVL.

The chain carries TRBV4-1 and TRBJ2-1; tentatively, D is TRBD2 (5 bases). This CDR3 is built from 17 residues. Germline CDR1 is MGHRA and CDR2 is YSYEKL. The V end lost 1 base, the J end lost 5 bases, and 18 bases lay between the germline ends. The CDR3 loop is CASSQGTGSRHNNEQFF. In nucleotides, the CDR3 is TGCGCCAGCAGCCAAGGGACGGGGAGTCGGCACAACAATGAGCAGTTCTTC.

This clone was counted between two and nine times. This chain uses TRBV5-5 with TRBJ2-7; D remains unclear. The CDR3 is 11 amino acids. V was trimmed by 4 bases and J by 8 bases, leaving 10 bases between them. CDR1 SGHKS and CDR2 YYEKEE come from the germline V gene (reference sequence). CDR3 residues: CASSRDFQQYF. CDR3 DNA: TGTGCCAGCAGCCGAGACTTCCAGCAGTACTTC. The full variable domain, its missing parts supplied by reference TRBV5-5 and TRBJ2-7, is DAGVTQSPTHLIKTRGQQVTLRCSPISGHKSVSWYQQVLGQGPQFIFQYYEKEERGRGNFPDRFSARQFPNYSSELNVNALLLGDSALYLCASSRDFQQYFGPGTRLTVT.